These 12 T cell receptor beta chains were all obtained from the same sample, sequenced in a study of shared clonotypes between healthy human individuals. Sequenced by immunoSEQ multiplex PCR; TCRdb stores in-frame clones only, minus some. Of millions of clones listed, 95% are singletons. The sequenced sample was naive CD4+ T cells sorted from blood. Subset of the sample: CD45RA+ positively selected. These TCRs come from a man younger than 30 in good health.

This clone was found once. The chain couples TRBV5-1 to TRBJ1-3, with a tentative D call TRBD1 (6 bases). Germline CDR1 SGHRS, CDR2 YFSETQ. CDR3 length equals 15 residues. The germline V and J ends were trimmed by 4 bases and 0 bases, with 11 bases remaining between them. Here the CDR3 DNA reads TGCGCCAGCAGCCAGGACAGTCGCTCTGGAAACACCATATATTTT. It is translated as CASSQDSRSGNTIYF.

The chain couples TRBV2 to TRBJ1-1; perhaps TRBD1 as D (6 bases). The germline CDR1 and CDR2 sequences are SNHLY and FYNNEI. The CDR3 sequence is 15 residues long. Between the trimmed V and J ends, which lost 1 base and 5 bases, there was a span of 14 bases. CDR3 sequence (DNA): TGTGCCAGCAGTGAAGGGGCAGGGGTGGGAACTGAAGCTTTCTTT. This sequence encodes CASSEGAGVGTEAFF.

The chain carries TRBV11-3 and TRBJ1-1, with D unclear. Trimming stripped 2 bases from V and 0 bases from J, with 4 bases between. Germline CDR1 is SGHNT and CDR2 is YENEEA. The CDR3 has 13 residues. CDR3 sequence reads: CASSLSMNTEAFF. CDR3 in DNA: TGTGCCAGCAGCTTATCAATGAACACTGAAGCTTTCTTT.

This clone was counted a single time. The chain uses TRBV4-1 and TRBJ1-3; D uncertain. The germline V and J ends were trimmed by 1 base and 0 bases, with 13 bases remaining between them. The germline gives CDR1 MGHRA, CDR2 YSYEKL. The CDR3 totals 17 residues. CDR3 in amino acids: CASSQVGTAVSGNTIYF. As DNA, the CDR3 is TGCGCCAGCAGCCAAGTTGGAACAGCCGTCTCTGGAAACACCATATATTTT.

This clone is a singleton in its sample. The rearrangement joins TRBV4-1 to TRBJ2-7; D not certain. The V gene's germline CDR1 is MGHRA and CDR2 YSYEKL. This CDR3 has 13 amino acids. The V end lost 0 bases, the J end lost 3 bases, and 6 bases lay between the germline ends. The CDR3 loop reads CASSQDGNYEQYF. In nucleotides, the CDR3 is TGCGCCAGCAGCCAAGACGGCAACTACGAGCAGTACTTC.

This chain joins TRBV4-1 and TRBJ1-3; the D gene is possibly TRBD1 (6 bases). CDR3 length: 17 amino acids. Looked up from germline, CDR1 is MGHRA and CDR2 is YSYEKL. The germline V and J ends were trimmed by 1 base and 3 bases, with 16 bases remaining between them. CDR3 region: CASSQGRAGAVGNTIYF. In DNA, the CDR3 is TGCGCCAGCAGCCAAGGGAGAGCGGGGGCGGTTGGAAACACCATATATTTT.

This sequence joins TRBV5-5 and TRBJ2-3, with D unclear. CDR1 is SGHKS and CDR2 is YYEKEE in the germline V gene (reference sequence). This CDR3 has 12 amino acids. V lost 3 bases, J lost 2 bases, and 4 bases lay in between. For the CDR3, the DNA is TGTGCCAGCAGCTCAATCACAGATACGCAGTATTTT. Translating gives CASSSITDTQYF.

This clone was observed a single time. The V and J genes are TRBV28 and TRBJ1-2; 10 nucleotides align to TRBD1. J gave up 4 bases and V 6 bases, and 8 bases lay outside the gene matches. CDR1 is MDHEN, CDR2 SYDVKM, per germline. The CDR3 length is 15 residues. The CDR3 DNA reads TGTGCCAGCAGCCCCCCGACAGGGGGCGGCTATGGCTACACCTTC. Translation gives CASSPPTGGGYGYTF.

CDR3 sequence (DNA): TGTGCCAGCAGCCCGCGGGACACCCGGGGGGACACCGGGGAGCTGTTTTTT. Its translation is CASSPRDTRGDTGELFF. This chain uses TRBV9 with TRBJ2-2; the D gene is possibly TRBD2 (7 bases). V was cut by 4 bases and J by 3 bases, with 19 bases left in between. Germline values: CDR1 SGDLS, CDR2 YYNGEE. The CDR3 sequence is 17 residues long.

The rearrangement uses TRBV5-1 and TRBJ2-5; D may be TRBD2 (6 bases). CDR1 and CDR2 (germline): SGHRS, YFSETQ. CDR3 length: 15 residues. Trimming took off 2 bases at V and 5 bases at J, with 16 bases between the two ends. The CDR3 region is CASSFVAAEGETQYF. DNA of the CDR3: TGCGCCAGCAGCTTTGTCGCGGCGGAGGGCGAGACCCAGTACTTC.

In this sample, this clone turned up a few times. The chain uses TRBV2 and TRBJ2-2, with 7 nucleotides matching TRBD1. The CDR3 contains 16 residues. Germline V gene sequence: CDR1 SNHLY, CDR2 FYNNEI. Trimming took 2 bases from V and 2 from J; bases not matched to a gene: 5. CDR3 DNA sequence: TGTGCCAGCAGTGAATGGGGGACAGCCAACACCGGGGAGCTGTTTTTT. It translates to CASSEWGTANTGELFF.

This clone was found a few times. This sample includes further DNA sequences coding for the same CDR3. This chain connects TRBV18 to TRBJ2-3; D gene ambiguous. V was clipped by 5 bases and J by 1 base, with 4 bases between them. Germline assignment: CDR1 KGHSH and CDR2 LQKENI. The CDR3 is 12 residues long. This CDR3 reads CASSSGTDTQYF. The DNA for the CDR3 is TGTGCCAGCTCATCAGGCACAGATACGCAGTATTTT. The variable domain in full, completed from reference TRBV18 and TRBJ2-3, reads NAGVMQNPRHLVRRRGQEARLRCSPMKGHSHVYWYRQLPEEGLKFMVYLQKENIIDESGMPKERFSAEFPKEGPSILRIQQVVRGDSAAYFCASSSGTDTQYFGPGTRLTVL.